This is a list of T cell receptor beta chains from one sample in a study of PD-1 blockade in classical Hodgkin lymphoma. TCRdb's copy holds only in-frame clones and misses some; the assay was immunoSEQ multiplex PCR. The table shows about 40,000 clones, with 76% occurring only once. The sequencing here drew on peripheral blood mononuclear cells (PBMCs), taken at baseline. The receptors derive from a human donor with classical Hodgkin lymphoma. The CDR3 runs from the conserved cysteine through the conserved F or W. The D gene is left open where the match is weak. Clone size is given for some rows only: seen once, a few or many times, or a class if the clone is expanded.

d_gene	v_gene	abundance	j_gene	CDR3aa	CDR3nt
TRBD1	TRBV28	few	TRBJ1-2	CASSLMDRRINYGYTF	TGTGCCAGCAGTTTAATGGACAGGCGAATTAACTATGGCTACACCTTC
TRBD1	TRBV5-5	few	TRBJ2-1	CASSPIGTGYNEQFF	TGTGCCAGCAGCCCGATAGGGACAGGGTACAATGAGCAGTTCTTC
-	TRBV9	-	TRBJ2-3	CASSVGQDDTDTQYF	TGTGCCAGCAGCGTAGGACAGGACGACACAGATACGCAGTATTTT
-	TRBV19	-	TRBJ1-5	CASTKGPFRPQHF	TGTGCCAGCACAAAGGGGCCTTTCCGACCCCAGCATTTT
-	TRBV29-1	-	TRBJ1-1	CSVDFGLNTEAFF	TGCAGCGTTGACTTCGGGTTGAACACTGAAGCTTTCTTT
-	TRBV6-5	-	TRBJ1-5	CASSTDYLSQPQHF	TGTGCCAGCAGCACGGACTATCTATCTCAGCCCCAGCATTTT
-	TRBV9	-	TRBJ2-5	CASSVVGGEETQYF	TGTGCCAGCAGCGTAGTTGGCGGGGAAGAGACCCAGTACTTC
TRBD1	TRBV6-1	few	TRBJ1-2	CASRTGGGRVGYTF	TGTGCCAGCAGGACAGGGGGTGGCCGTGTTGGCTACACCTTC
-	TRBV7-7	-	TRBJ2-3	CASSLGIGGQADTQYF	TGTGCTAGCAGCTTAGGTATTGGGGGGCAGGCAGATACGCAGTATTTT
TRBD1	TRBV7-2	-	TRBJ1-2	CASSPGQGAGYTF	TGTGCCAGCAGCCCCGGACAGGGAGCTGGCTACACCTTC
TRBD2	TRBV18	-	TRBJ2-1	CASSPLAGSYNEQFF	TGTGCCAGCTCACCCCTAGCGGGCTCCTACAATGAGCAGTTCTTC
TRBD1	TRBV9	many	TRBJ2-2	CASSPGQGPNTGELFF	TGTGCCAGCAGCCCGGGACAGGGGCCGAACACCGGGGAGCTGTTTTTT
-	TRBV29-1	-	TRBJ1-1	CSVLPRWTNTEAFF	TGCAGCGTTCTCCCACGGTGGACAAACACTGAAGCTTTCTTT
TRBD1	TRBV28	-	TRBJ2-4	CASSPGDRLAKNIQYF	TGTGCCAGCAGCCCGGGGGACAGGCTAGCCAAAAACATTCAGTACTTC
TRBD1	TRBV28	-	TRBJ2-1	CASSLDREKQFF	TGTGCCAGCAGTTTAGACAGGGAGAAGCAGTTCTTC
-	TRBV28	-	TRBJ1-2	CATTQDLYGYTF	TGTGCCACCACACAGGACCTCTATGGCTACACCTTC
-	TRBV28	-	TRBJ2-5	CASMSYGETQYF	TGTGCCAGTATGTCCTACGGGGAGACCCAGTACTTC
-	TRBV5-1	-	TRBJ2-7	CASSASWSSYEQYF	TGCGCCAGCAGCGCTTCCTGGAGCTCCTACGAGCAGTACTTC
TRBD2	TRBV2	-	TRBJ2-1	CASREGTGGNNEQFF	TGTGCCAGCAGGGAAGGGACGGGGGGGAATAATGAGCAGTTCTTC
-	TRBV23-1	-	TRBJ2-7	CASSQRGVRYEQYF	TGCGCCAGCAGTCAGAGGGGGGTTCGCTACGAGCAGTACTTC